These 19 T cell receptor beta chains were sequenced from one sample in a study of cytomegalovirus exposure and HLA in healthy donors. The PCR used 60 Vbeta and 13 Jbeta primers. Some clones are missing from TCRdb's copy, which holds only in-frame ones; the method was immunoSEQ multiplex PCR. The sample lists around 170,000 clones, roughly 80% occurring once. The sequenced sample consisted of PBMCs. These TCRs come from a woman aged 50 to 60 in good health and CMV-seronegative.

The J gene is TRBJ1-5, the V gene TRBV7-2; 8 bases are shared with TRBD1. The CDR3 consists of 16 residues. V lost 1 base to trimming and J lost 3 bases; unmatched junction nucleotides: 5. CDR1 SGHTA and CDR2 FQGNSA come from the germline V gene. CDR3 sequence reads: CASSLGDRGINQPQHF. DNA for the CDR3: TGTGCCAGCAGCTTAGGTGACAGGGGTATCAATCAGCCCCAGCATTTT.

V is TRBV6-5 and J is TRBJ2-7; a weak D match, TRBD1 (5 bases). V shed 6 bases and J shed 7 bases, with 13 bases lying between them. Germline lookup yields CDR1 MNHEY and CDR2 SVGAGI. CDR3 length: 12 residues. CDR3 nucleotide sequence: TGTGCCAGCAGCCGACAGTCTGGGGAGCAGTACTTC. Amino acids: CASSRQSGEQYF.

The DNA of the CDR3 is TGTGCCAGCAGCCCGCGCGCGGGCTACACCGGGGAGCTGTTTTTT. Translating gives CASSPRAGYTGELFF. J is TRBJ2-2 and V is TRBV5-6; perhaps TRBD2 as D (5 bases). The length of the CDR3 is 15 residues. The germline CDR1 and CDR2 sequences are SGHDT and YYEEEE. The V end was cut by 4 bases, the J end by 3 bases, with 13 bases between.

V and J are TRBV10-3 and TRBJ2-5, with D maybe TRBD2 (6 bases). Gene TRBJ2-7 matches the end of the DNA better, so the J call may be wrong. This CDR3 is 14 amino acids long. Germline V gene sequence: CDR1 ENHRY, CDR2 SYGVKD. Here the CDR3 DNA reads TGTGCCATCAGTGAGTCCGGGGGTAGCTACGAGCAGTACTTC. The encoded protein is CAISESGGSYEQYF.

CDR3 sequence: CASSVAGGRGETQYF. In DNA form, the CDR3 reads TGTGCCAGCAGCGTAGCCGGCGGGCGGGGAGAGACCCAGTACTTC. The chain recombines TRBV9 with TRBJ2-5; D might be TRBD2 (6 bases). CDR3 length: 15 amino acids. Germline CDR1 SGDLS, CDR2 YYNGEE. Trimming removed 0 bases from V and 4 bases from J, with 13 bases in between.

The chain uses TRBV28 and TRBJ2-5; 9 positions match TRBD2. The V and J ends lost 3 bases and 6 bases, in that order; junction bases with no gene match: 5. The germline V gene has CDR1 MDHEN and CDR2 SYDVKM. The CDR3 length is 14 residues. CDR3 DNA: TGTGCCAGCAGTTTGCCTAGCGGGGTTAAGACCCAGTACTTC. Protein: CASSLPSGVKTQYF.

The chain employs TRBV28 and TRBJ2-7, with 10 bases identical to TRBD1. The CDR3 is made up of 15 amino acids. Losses at the gene ends were 3 bases for V and 7 bases for J; bases not matched to a gene: 9. CDR1 is MDHEN and CDR2 is SYDVKM in the germline V gene. CDR3 in DNA: TGTGCCAGCAGTTTGGGGGGGACAGGGGCGCGTGAGCAGTACTTC. Its protein is CASSLGGTGAREQYF.

The V and J genes are TRBV19 and TRBJ1-1; 7 bases map to TRBD1. This CDR3 is 15 amino acids long. The V gene's germline CDR1 is LNHDA and CDR2 SQIVND (reference sequence). V gave up 5 bases and J gave up 5 bases; unmatched junction bases: 11. This CDR3 is CASSPTGPGATEAFF. CDR3 in DNA: TGTGCCAGTAGTCCGACAGGGCCTGGGGCGACTGAAGCTTTCTTT.

In this sample, this clone turned up a few times. The chain combines TRBV11-2 with TRBJ2-5; tentative D call: TRBD2 (6 bases). The CDR3 is made up of 16 amino acids. V lost 2 bases and J lost 0, with 13 bases in between. Germline assignment: CDR1 SGHAT and CDR2 FQNNGV. The CDR3 reads CASSLYRGVYQETQYF. DNA for the CDR3: TGTGCCAGCAGCTTATACCGCGGGGTGTACCAAGAGACCCAGTACTTC. The variable domain in full, with the rest retrieved from reference TRBV11-2 and TRBJ2-5, is EAGVAQSPRYKIIEKRQSVAFWCNPISGHATLYWYQQILGQGPKLLIQFQNNGVVDDSQLPKDRFSAERLKGVDSTLKIQPAKLEDSAVYLCASSLYRGVYQETQYFGPGTRLLVL.

The CDR3 region is CASREGGADTQYF. As DNA, the CDR3 is TGTGCCAGTAGGGAGGGCGGGGCAGATACGCAGTATTTT. The rearrangement uses TRBV19 and TRBJ2-3; tentatively, D is TRBD2 (6 bases). CDR3 length: 13 amino acids. Germline assignment: CDR1 LNHDA and CDR2 SQIVND (reference sequence). With 6 bases removed from V and 4 bases from J, the gap between germline ends came to 11 bases.

The V gene is TRBV5-6, the J gene TRBJ1-2; no definite D call. V was trimmed by 0 bases and J by 5 bases, leaving 5 bases between them. The germline V gene encodes CDR1 SGHDT and CDR2 YYEEEE. The CDR3 is 12 amino acids. The CDR3 protein is CASSLDAYGYTF. Written as DNA, the CDR3 is TGTGCCAGCAGCTTGGATGCGTATGGCTACACCTTC.

This clone was seen once. The chain has TRBV2 and TRBJ1-6; 7 nucleotides match TRBD1. CDR1 SNHLY and CDR2 FYNNEI come from the germline V gene. The CDR3 loop spans 16 amino acids. Trimming at V came to 3 bases and at J to 5 bases, leaving 7 bases not matched to a gene. The CDR3 region has the DNA TGTGCCAGCAGTGAGACACAGGGGTTAGATAATTCACCCCTCCACTTT. It encodes CASSETQGLDNSPLHF. The full variable domain, in which reference TRBV2 and TRBJ1-6 provide the parts outside the CDR3, is EPEVTQTPSHQVTQMGQEVILRCVPISNHLYFYWYRQILGQKVEFLVSFYNNEISEKSEIFDDQFSVERPDGSNFTLKIRSTKLEDSAMYFCASSETQGLDNSPLHFGNGTRLTVT.

The rearrangement joins TRBV28 to TRBJ2-1; 10 positions agree with TRBD2. This CDR3 comprises 14 residues. Trimming at V came to 8 bases and at J to 9 bases, leaving 10 bases not matched to a gene. Looked up from germline, CDR1 is MDHEN and CDR2 is SYDVKM. CDR3 DNA: TGTGCCAGCGACGACAGCGGGGGGGCCTCTGAGCAGTTCTTC. This sequence encodes CASDDSGGASEQFF.

This chain links TRBV9 with TRBJ2-1, with 10 positions matching TRBD1. The germline gives CDR1 SGDLS, CDR2 YYNGEE. The CDR3 is made up of 15 amino acids. V lost 3 bases to trimming and J lost 7 bases; unmatched junction nucleotides: 7. CDR3 in DNA: TGTGCCAGCAGCGGGATGGGACAGGGGACGAATGAGCAGTTCTTC. It translates to CASSGMGQGTNEQFF.

This clone was counted a single time. The chain links TRBV18 to TRBJ1-1; 7 bases fit TRBD1. The junction had 3 bases not matched to a gene; V was cut back by 2 bases and J by 0 bases. Germline CDR1 is KGHSH and CDR2 is LQKENI. The CDR3 runs 15 residues. Here the CDR3 reads CASSPGGGLNTEAFF. CDR3 DNA sequence: TGTGCCAGCTCACCAGGAGGGGGCCTGAACACTGAAGCTTTCTTT.

This sequence joins TRBV28 and TRBJ2-2; 7 nucleotides match TRBD1. The CDR3 consists of 15 residues. V trimming: 8 bases; J trimming: 4 bases; junction bases outside the gene matches: 10. CDR1 is MDHEN and CDR2 is SYDVKM in the germline V gene. The CDR3: CASRSGTDVTGELFF. In DNA form, the CDR3 reads TGTGCCAGCCGGTCCGGGACAGACGTCACCGGGGAGCTGTTTTTT.

The chain has TRBV28 and TRBJ2-6; TRBD1 agrees at 10 bases. CDR1 is MDHEN, CDR2 SYDVKM, per germline. J gave up 0 bases and V 5 bases, and 7 bases lay outside the gene matches. The length of the CDR3 is 18 residues. DNA of the CDR3: TGTGCCAGCAGTCTGCCGGGACAGGGGTTCTCTGGGGCCAACGTCCTGACTTTC. Translated: CASSLPGQGFSGANVLTF. The full variable domain, completed using reference TRBV28 and TRBJ2-6, is DVKVTQSSRYLVKRTGEKVFLECVQDMDHENMFWYRQDPGLGLRLIYFSYDVKMKEKGDIPEGYSVSREKKERFSLILESASTNQTSMYLCASSLPGQGFSGANVLTFGAGSRLTVL.

The CDR3, as DNA: TGTGCCAGCGGCCTACTATCCTACAATGAGCAGTTCTTC. Its protein product is CASGLLSYNEQFF. The V gene is TRBV28, the J gene TRBJ2-1; D is uncertain. CDR1 is MDHEN and CDR2 is SYDVKM in the germline V gene. V lost 8 bases and J 1 base, leaving 9 bases between the germline ends. CDR3 size: 13 residues. The whole variable domain, filled in from reference TRBV28 and TRBJ2-1, reads DVKVTQSSRYLVKRTGEKVFLECVQDMDHENMFWYRQDPGLGLRLIYFSYDVKMKEKGDIPEGYSVSREKKERFSLILESASTNQTSMYLCASGLLSYNEQFFGPGTRLTVL.

CDR3 in amino acids: CASREPGQRQYF. As DNA, the CDR3 is TGTGCCAGTAGAGAGCCGGGACAGAGGCAGTATTTT. The chain recombines TRBV19 with TRBJ2-3, with TRBD1 identical over 7 bases. Germline CDR1 is LNHDA and CDR2 is SQIVND (reference sequence). This CDR3 comprises 12 residues. Trimming removed 6 bases from V and 11 bases from J; junction bases left unmatched: 8.